This T cell receptor (beta chain) stems from a study of blood T cell repertoires in COVID-19. About the research overall: Material from acute and convalescent COVID-19 was sourced from the United States, Italy and Spain.

Source study methods: Reference gene primer amplification gave estimated nucleated cell counts. Method: immunoSEQ multiplex PCR; TCRdb's copy keeps in-frame clones and lacks some. V, J and clone size are taken as reported in that table, and D and trimming were inferred from the DNA itself. The data contain 350,000 or so clones, more than 85% of them singletons. This CDR3 is built from 15 residues. CDR1 is SGHVS, CDR2 FQNEAQ, per germline. After removal of 3 bases from V and 2 bases from J, the junction contained 6 bases not matched to a gene. The genes are TRBV7-8 and TRBJ2-7; TRBD1 matches 8 bases. The specimen was PBMCs or T cells enriched from blood (not recorded which). This sequence originates from a woman aged 25 to 39 who had recovered from COVID-19. CDR3: CASSLTGALAYEQYF. CDR3 coding DNA: TGTGCCAGCAGCTTGACAGGGGCCTTAGCCTACGAGCAGTACTTC.